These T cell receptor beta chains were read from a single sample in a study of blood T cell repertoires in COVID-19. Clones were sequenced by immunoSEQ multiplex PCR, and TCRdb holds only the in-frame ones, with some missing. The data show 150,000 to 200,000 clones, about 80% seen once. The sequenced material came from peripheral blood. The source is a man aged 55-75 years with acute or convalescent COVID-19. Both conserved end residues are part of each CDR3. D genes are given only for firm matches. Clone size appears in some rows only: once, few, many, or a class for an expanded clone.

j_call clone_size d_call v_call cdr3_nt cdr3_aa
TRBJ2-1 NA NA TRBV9 TGTGCCAGCAGCTGGGGCGCGGCGAATGAGCAGTTCTTC CASSWGAANEQFF
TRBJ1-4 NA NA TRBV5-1 TGCGCCAGCAGCTTGGCCTTAGGAGCAACTAATGAAAAACTGTTTTTT CASSLALGATNEKLFF
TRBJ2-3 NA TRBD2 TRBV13 TGTGCCAGCAGCGTACCCGGGAGGGCTGATACGCAGTATTTT CASSVPGRADTQYF
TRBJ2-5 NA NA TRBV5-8 TGTGCCAGCAGCTTTTGGGCGGGTCGAGAGACCCAGTACTTC CASSFWAGRETQYF
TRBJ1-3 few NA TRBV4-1 TGCGCCAGCAGCCAAGTCCTCCTTGGGGGGGCTTTCAGAAACACCATATATTTT CASSQVLLGGAFRNTIYF
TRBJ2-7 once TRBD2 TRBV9 TGTGCCAGCAGCGTAGAACAGCGGGGGTACGAGCAGTACTTC CASSVEQRGYEQYF
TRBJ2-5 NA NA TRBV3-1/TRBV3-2 TGTGCCAGCAGCGAGCTTAGCGTCTCTGCTGAGACCCAGTACTTC CASSELSVSAETQYF
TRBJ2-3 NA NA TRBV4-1 TGCGCCAGCAGCCAAGATCTTACGAGGAGCCACACAGATACGCAGTATTTT CASSQDLTRSHTDTQYF
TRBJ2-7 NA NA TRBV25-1 TGTGCCAGCAGTGACACTTGGGAGCAGTACTTC CASSDTWEQYF
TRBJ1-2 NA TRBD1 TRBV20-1 TGCAGTGCCGGGACAGGGGATGGCTACACCTTC CSAGTGDGYTF
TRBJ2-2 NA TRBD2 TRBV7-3 TGTGCCAGCAGCCCTAAGCCGGGACTAGCGGGGGGTAGCACCGGGGAGCTGTTTTTT CASSPKPGLAGGSTGELFF
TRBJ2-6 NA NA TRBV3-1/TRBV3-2 TGTGCCAGCAGCCAAGCTCGAGACTCTGGGGCCAACGTCCTGACTTTC CASSQARDSGANVLTF
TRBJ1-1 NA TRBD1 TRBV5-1 TGCGCCAGCAGCCGTGGGACAGGTAACACTGAAGCTTTCTTT CASSRGTGNTEAFF
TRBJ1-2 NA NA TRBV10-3 TGTGCCATCAGTGAGTCCCCACTAAAGGCTCCTTATGGCTACACCTTC CAISESPLKAPYGYTF
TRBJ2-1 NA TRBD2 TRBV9 TGTGCCAGCAGCGTCACTGACGGGAGGTTCACCTACAATGAGCAGTTCTTC CASSVTDGRFTYNEQFF
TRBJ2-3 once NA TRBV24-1 TGTGCCACCAACGGTGATGGAGATACGCAGTATTTT CATNGDGDTQYF
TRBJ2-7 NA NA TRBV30 TGTGCCTGGAGCCGCGGGGGCTTTTCTCGGGACGAGCAGTACTTC CAWSRGGFSRDEQYF
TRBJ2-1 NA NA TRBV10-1 TGCGCCAGCAGTGAGTCACCAGGGGCCACTAAGAAGAGCTCCTACAATGAGCAGTTCTTC CASSESPGATKKSSYNEQFF
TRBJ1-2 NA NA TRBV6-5 TGTGCCAGCAGTAGTACAGGGAACTATGGCTACACCTTC CASSSTGNYGYTF
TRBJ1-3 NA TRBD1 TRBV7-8 TGTGCCAGCACGAGACAGGGGGTTCTCACTGGAAACACCATATATTTT CASTRQGVLTGNTIYF
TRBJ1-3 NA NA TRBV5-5 TGTGCCAGCAGCTTGGCAGGGGCTGGAAACACCATATATTTT CASSLAGAGNTIYF
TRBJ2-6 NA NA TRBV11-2 TGTGCCAGCAGCCGCTATTACACCACAGGCTCTGGGGCCAACGTCCTGACTTTC CASSRYYTTGSGANVLTF
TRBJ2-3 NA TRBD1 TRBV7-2 TGTGCCAGCAGCTTAACTGGGACAGCCGGCACAGATACGCAGTATTTT CASSLTGTAGTDTQYF
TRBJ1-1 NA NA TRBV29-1 TGCAGCGTTGAATCCCCAATGAACACTGAAGCTTTCTTT CSVESPMNTEAFF
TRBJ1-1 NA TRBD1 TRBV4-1 TGCGCCAGCAGCCAAGGGGACAGGGTGGGAACTGAAGCTTTCTTT CASSQGDRVGTEAFF
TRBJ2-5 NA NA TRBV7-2 TGTGCCAGCAGCGGGGGGGAGACCCAGTACTTC CASSGGETQYF
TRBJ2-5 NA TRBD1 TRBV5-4 TGTGCCAGCAGCTTACAGGGGTGGGAGACCCAGTACTTC CASSLQGWETQYF
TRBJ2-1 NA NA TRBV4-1 TGCGCCAGCATGTCGGGTGGCGATGAGCAGTTCTTC CASMSGGDEQFF
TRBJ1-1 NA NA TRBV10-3 TGTGCCTCATTTTCAGGACTGTTGAACACTGAAGCTTTCTTT CASFSGLLNTEAFF
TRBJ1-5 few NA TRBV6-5 TGTGCCAGCAGTTACAGGCAAAGGGGGCCCCAGCATTTT CASSYRQRGPQHF
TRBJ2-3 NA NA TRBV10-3 TGTGCCATCAGATCTAGTACCCCTGGGGATACGCAGTATTTT CAIRSSTPGDTQYF
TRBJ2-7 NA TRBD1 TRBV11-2 TGTGCCAGCAGCCCCCGGGGCGGACAGGGGTCGTACGAGCAGTACTTC CASSPRGGQGSYEQYF
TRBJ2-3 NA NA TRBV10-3 TGTGCCATCACCCTAGCATCCGCGAAGCACAGCACAGATACGCAGTATTTT CAITLASAKHSTDTQYF
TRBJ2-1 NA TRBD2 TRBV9 TGTGCCAGCAGCGTGACTCCCTGGGAGGGGGAGCAGTTCTTC CASSVTPWEGEQFF